The TCR beta chain described here comes from a study of T-cell memory formation after mild COVID-19. Study-wide context: Clustering of TCRs was largely donor specific.

The study's findings and limits: Whereas later expanders leaned CD4+, clones contracting day 15 to 85 showed a balanced CD4/CD8 makeup. Proof of SARS-CoV-2 specificity was absent for the second-wave clones that crested on day 37. Some clones that responded turned up in pre-infection memory, which suggests that cross-reactive memory joined in.

In this sample, this clonotype turned up a few times. What it binds is unknown. Looked up from germline, CDR1 is DFQATT and CDR2 is SNEGSKA (reference sequence). After removal of 2 bases from V and 0 bases from J, the junction contained 9 bases not matched to a gene. CDR3 size: 17 residues. TCRdb re-called the 5' RACE reads with MiXCR, one entry per CDR3 protein. The sample yields about 90,000 distinct CDR3 sequences, approximately 15% seen once. The chain uses TRBV20-1 and TRBJ1-3, with 8 positions matching TRBD1. The TCR comes from a man younger than 30 who had mild COVID-19 (a few samples of this study predate the infection). Cell type and time point are not known. Sequencing input: PBMCs or a T cell subset sorted from them (not recorded which). CDR3 in DNA: TGCAGTGCTAGATCGCGGACAGGGTCGGACTCTGGAAACACCATATATTTT. This codes for CSARSRTGSDSGNTIYF.